This TCR beta chain was sequenced in a study of Ad26.COV2.S vaccination and SARS-CoV-2 variants. Study results and caveats: Reportedly, after vaccination the spike-specific CD8+ and CD4+ T cell responses displayed substantial breadth.

Data came from immunoSEQ multiplex PCR; TCRdb stores just in-frame clones and leaves some out. This table holds around 300,000 clones, approximately 90% found once. This clone was observed once. Its specificity is unknown. From germline, CDR1 is SGHTA and CDR2 FQGNSA. The V gene lost 2 bases and the J gene lost 10 bases, with 15 bases spanning the gap. The CDR3 runs 15 residues. Described treatment: roughly 18 received Ad26.COV2.S at low or high dose, single or two shots; 5 received placebo; per-sample allocation not given. Following the first vaccine or placebo injection, samples were taken on day 63.

This TCR was recovered from a person aged 18-60 years who received the Ad26.COV2.S COVID-19 vaccine or a placebo. V is TRBV7-2 and J is TRBJ1-6; maybe TRBD1 (6 bases). Here the sequenced sample was peripheral blood, taken in a trial of Ad26.COV2.S vaccine versus placebo. The CDR3 sequence is CASSLNGGAGSPLHF. The CDR3 bases are TGTGCCAGCAGCTTAAATGGGGGGGCAGGCTCACCCCTCCACTTT.